This section outlines one T cell receptor beta chain sequence together with its context. Its target antigen remains unknown. No much larger clone exists at a distance of one base, and base qualities are not known. This sample was included in a study of vaccination effects on CD4 cells after COVID-19 (dated by TCRdb to between 2021 and 2023). Broadly, across the study: Post-vaccine samples across the study were collected a median of 72 days after the second dose, with a range of 14 to 241. SARS-CoV-2 spike-specific CD4+ TCR repertoires from before and after mRNA vaccination were compared in COVID-19 convalescent patients and in infection-naive vaccine recipients. The full study included roughly 11 COVID-19 convalescent patients and several SARS-CoV-2-naive healthy vaccine recipients. Cultures from other donors in the study were sequenced with the Oncomine TCR Beta short-read assay on an Illumina iSeq 100. Findings and caveats that apply to the study as a whole: Among healthy vaccine recipients, nearly all vaccine-induced clones were SARS-CoV-2 mono-reactive, and only 1 of 255 was cross-reactive with common cold coronaviruses. Limitations of the study were the small number of convalescent patients and the absence of early post-infection timepoints. At late post-vaccination timepoints, both infection-induced and vaccine-induced clones showed marked clonal contraction, consistent with waning T cell responses.

CDR1 and CDR2 are drawn from the germline V gene (reference sequence): MNHEY, SMNVEV. Taken from cysteine to phenylalanine, the CDR3 has 16 residues. This entry keeps only the CDR3 DNA: 48 bases, framed from base 1. V is shortened by 2 bases, J by 6 bases, and the region joining them spans 19 bases. Library preparation employed the immunoSEQ multiplex PCR assay. DNA from the cultured, isolated CD4+ T cells was subjected to TCR beta CDR3 sequencing. Concerning the study's data processing: Non-productive TCR sequences were removed, reads were trimmed to the CDR3 region, and CDR3s of at least 7 amino acids were retained. Antigen-specific clonotypes were identified using the MANAFEST web app by comparison of expansion in peptide wells against reference cultures. Positive clones required FDR<0.05 expansion versus reference and all other wells, odds ratio above 5, and frequency above 0.1% in two replicate wells. Clonotypes significantly expanded in SARS-CoV-2 spike wells and in at least one common cold coronavirus spike condition were defined as cross-reactive. Using the stringdist R package, CDR3 similarity was measured by Levenshtein distance, and unrooted trees were constructed with ape in R 3.6.1. The immuneACCESS repertoire file appears here via TCRdb, limited to in-frame rearrangements. These files lack a portion of the clones; in checked studies, under half of the deficit traces to unresolved V genes, and the cause of the others is not known. V and J calls and clone size are those listed in that table; D and trimming were worked out from the DNA. In this sample the table shows around 16,000 clones, 55% to 75% of which occur a single time. The ten largest clones take up over 9% of the sample.

In the ViraFEST assay, PBMC were stimulated with viral peptide pools, and antigen-specific CD4+ T cell clonotypes were then identified by expansion using TCR sequencing. After about 10 days of culture, CD4+ T cells were isolated with the EasySep CD4+ T cell isolation kit. Participants received two doses of either the BNT162b2 or the mRNA-1273 mRNA SARS-CoV-2 vaccine. None of the healthy vaccine recipients had a prior SARS-CoV-2 infection, which was confirmed by nucleocapsid antibody tests that came back negative both before and after vaccination. Some 2 million PBMC per well were cultured in IMDM with about 4.6% human AB serum, around 10 IU/ml IL-2 and gentamicin, plus 10 ug/ml peptides. On days 3 and 7, half of the culture medium was replaced with fresh IL-2-containing medium. Unless otherwise noted, each peptide stimulation condition was cultured in triplicate wells. PBMC were separated from whole blood using Ficoll-Paque Plus gradient centrifugation and were then either cryopreserved at -140C or used fresh. The overlapping peptide pools covered the spike proteins of SARS-CoV-2 and of the common cold coronaviruses HCoV-NL63, HCoV-OC43 and HCoV-229E. Genomic DNA was extracted from cultured CD4+ T cells with the QIAamp micro DNA kit.

This TCR was recovered from a human donor who received a COVID-19 vaccine. This chain is built from TRBV27 and TRBJ1-1; the D gene is not confidently resolved. The sequencing here drew on CD4+ T cells from PBMCs cultured with SARS-CoV-2 spike peptides, taken after COVID-19 vaccination. What this sample's cell subset or site label stands for: SARS-CoV-2 spike overlapping peptide pool stimulation. The sequence in DNA is TGTGCCAGCAGTTTAAGTCTGGACCCCCTGGCCGCTGAAGCTTTCTTT. Its translation reads: CASSLSLDPLAAEAFF.